This T cell receptor beta chain derives from a study of breast tumors, draining lymph nodes, adjacent tissues. General study results and limits: The lymph node origin of tumor T cells was framed as consistent with a hypothesis, not demonstrated. Tumors had less TCR diversity than lymph nodes, more than nontumor tissue. Data fit most tumor T cells coming from lymph node, expanding in tumor.

This clonotype was found many times. The antigen is undetermined. The lymph nodes were axillary draining lymph nodes from breast cancer patients. CDR3 length: 15 residues. The ends were cut back, 6 bases at V and 0 bases at J, with 12 bases in the middle. Germline lookup yields CDR1 MNHEY and CDR2 SVGAGI. TCRdb analysed the multiplex PCR reads with MiXCR anew, one entry per CDR3 protein. The data hold some 100,000 distinct CDR3 sequences, with about 20% observed a single time. The rearrangement links TRBV6-5 to TRBJ1-3; D is unclear. The source is a female donor with breast cancer. Some clones in this sample may be carry-over from other donors' samples. The sequenced sample was axillary lymph node tissue. The chain's CDR3 is CASSAGLHSGNTIYF. The CDR3 nucleotides are TGTGCCAGCAGCGCCGGGTTACACTCTGGAAACACCATATATTTT.